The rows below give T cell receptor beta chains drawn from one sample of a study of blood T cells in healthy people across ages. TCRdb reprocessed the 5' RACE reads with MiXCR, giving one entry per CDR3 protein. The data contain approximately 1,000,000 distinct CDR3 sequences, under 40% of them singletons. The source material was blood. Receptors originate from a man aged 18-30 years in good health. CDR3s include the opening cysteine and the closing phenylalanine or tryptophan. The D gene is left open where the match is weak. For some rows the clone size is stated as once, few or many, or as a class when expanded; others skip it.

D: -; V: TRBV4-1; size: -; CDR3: CASSPNPLNTGELFF
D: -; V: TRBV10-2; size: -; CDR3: CASTGRVTGELFF
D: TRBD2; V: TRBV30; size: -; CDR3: CAWSVGSGGPYNEQFF
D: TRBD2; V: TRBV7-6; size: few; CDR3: CASSLDLRGATSSYNEQFF
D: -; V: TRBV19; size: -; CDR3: CASTPTGTIRETQYF
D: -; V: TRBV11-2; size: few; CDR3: CASSSKGSSSYEQYF
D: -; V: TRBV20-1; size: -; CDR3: CSAREKNSVAFF
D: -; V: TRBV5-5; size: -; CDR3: CASSLEGARTDTQYF
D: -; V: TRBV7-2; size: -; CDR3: CASSVSRAWEQYF
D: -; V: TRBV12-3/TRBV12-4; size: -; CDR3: CASSYGWGSHYEQYF
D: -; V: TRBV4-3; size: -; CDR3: CASSQVGTNQPQHF
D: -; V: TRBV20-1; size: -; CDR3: CSASGDFSYEQYF
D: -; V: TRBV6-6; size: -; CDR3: CASNINRSTGELFF
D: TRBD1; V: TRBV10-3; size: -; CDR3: CAIKGQGNTEAFF
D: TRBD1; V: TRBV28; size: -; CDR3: CASSRTGNTDTQYF
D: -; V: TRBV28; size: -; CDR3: CASSPPLLGDIKNIQYF
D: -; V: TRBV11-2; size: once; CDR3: CASSNPGLHTDTQYF
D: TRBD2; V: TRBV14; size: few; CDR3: CASSQEVPPGLAGILQSYEQYF
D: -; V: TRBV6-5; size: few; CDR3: CASSYSSGYHEQFF
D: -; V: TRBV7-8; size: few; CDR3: CASSLDRGLSYEQYF
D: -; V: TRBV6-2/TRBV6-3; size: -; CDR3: CASTTGGRSEAFF
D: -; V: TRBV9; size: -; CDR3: CTSSVASTRNEQFF
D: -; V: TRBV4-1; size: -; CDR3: CASAGPRLARREKLFF
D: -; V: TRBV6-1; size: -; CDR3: CASSENEQYF
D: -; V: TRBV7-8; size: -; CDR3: CASSLARSHTGELFF
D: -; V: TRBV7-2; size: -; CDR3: CASSLDWDTSRAFF
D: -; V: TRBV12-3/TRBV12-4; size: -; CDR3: CASSLGGVSTEAFF
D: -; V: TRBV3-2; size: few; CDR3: CASSRIGAFF
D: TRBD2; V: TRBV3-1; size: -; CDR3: CASSQGSGGPTDTQYF
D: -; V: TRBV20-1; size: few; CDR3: CSANRQLAKNIQYF
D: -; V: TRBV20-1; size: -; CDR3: CSARRGPTSNQPQHF
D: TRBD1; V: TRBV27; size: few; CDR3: CASSLSRDSTEAFF
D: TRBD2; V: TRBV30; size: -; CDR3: CACLLASGGAHEQYF
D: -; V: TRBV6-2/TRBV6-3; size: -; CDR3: CASSYTSYGYTF
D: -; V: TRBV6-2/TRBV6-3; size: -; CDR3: CASSLVAINNQPQHF
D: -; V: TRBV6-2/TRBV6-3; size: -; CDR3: CATNRGKDQPQHF
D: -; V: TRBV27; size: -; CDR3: CASSSRSGTVKLFF
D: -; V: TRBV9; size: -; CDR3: CASSADGFEQFF
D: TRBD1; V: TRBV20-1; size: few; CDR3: CSAAPPGTDYYGYTF
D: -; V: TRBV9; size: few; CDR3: CASSVTGTYGYTF
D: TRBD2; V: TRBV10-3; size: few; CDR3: CASGGDNSYEQYF
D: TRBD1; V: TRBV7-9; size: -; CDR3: CDSSRDRRNTGELFF
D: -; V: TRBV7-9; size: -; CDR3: CAGARDQLEQYF
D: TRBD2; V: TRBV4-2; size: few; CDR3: CASSQDPQAGGINEQFF
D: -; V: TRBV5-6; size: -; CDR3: CASSLQASHNEQFF
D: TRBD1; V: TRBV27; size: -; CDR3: CASSRGTGKRDTQYF
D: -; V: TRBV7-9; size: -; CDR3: CASSLGRQVLYTF
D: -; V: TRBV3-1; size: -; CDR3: CASSQGGLGSYNEQFF
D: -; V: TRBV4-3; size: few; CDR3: CASSQDPLPGAEAFF
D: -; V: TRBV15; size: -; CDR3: CATSRDQGLGQPQHF
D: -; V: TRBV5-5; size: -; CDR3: CASSSSSPMGNEKLFF
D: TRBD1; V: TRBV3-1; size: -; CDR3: CASSPFRDRTYEQYF
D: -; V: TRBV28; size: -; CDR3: CASSPLRLTDTQYF
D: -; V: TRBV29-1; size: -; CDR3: CSVESALVQETQYF
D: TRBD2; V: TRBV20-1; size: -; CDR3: CSARYTSGPSTDTQYF